The clone carrying this T cell receptor beta chain was seen just once. The antigen remains unidentified. The record originates from a study of identical twins. Findings of the study overall: Where beta out-of-frame sequences were concerned, excess twin sharing was weaker.

In TCRdb, the 5' RACE reads were re-called with MiXCR into one record per CDR3 protein. The sample lists about 730,000 distinct CDR3 sequences; 21% were seen once. Germline V gene lookup returns CDR1 SGHAT and CDR2 FQNNGV. The V gene lost 1 base and the J gene lost 2 bases, with 15 bases spanning the gap. This CDR3 region has 16 residues. This same sample was also part of a study on T cells expressing NK-cell markers.

The chain employs TRBV11-2 and TRBJ2-7, with D possibly being TRBD1 (5 bases). The sequence came from a woman younger than 30 in good health. The sample taken for sequencing was PBMCs. The CDR3 protein is CASSLGGGQSPYEQYF. In DNA form, the CDR3 reads TGTGCCAGCAGCTTAGGGGGCGGACAAAGCCCCTACGAGCAGTACTTC. Supplemented by reference TRBV11-2 and TRBJ2-7, the full variable domain reads EAGVAQSPRYKIIEKRQSVAFWCNPISGHATLYWYQQILGQGPKLLIQFQNNGVVDDSQLPKDRFSAERLKGVDSTLKIQPAKLEDSAVYLCASSLGGGQSPYEQYFGPGTRLTVT.